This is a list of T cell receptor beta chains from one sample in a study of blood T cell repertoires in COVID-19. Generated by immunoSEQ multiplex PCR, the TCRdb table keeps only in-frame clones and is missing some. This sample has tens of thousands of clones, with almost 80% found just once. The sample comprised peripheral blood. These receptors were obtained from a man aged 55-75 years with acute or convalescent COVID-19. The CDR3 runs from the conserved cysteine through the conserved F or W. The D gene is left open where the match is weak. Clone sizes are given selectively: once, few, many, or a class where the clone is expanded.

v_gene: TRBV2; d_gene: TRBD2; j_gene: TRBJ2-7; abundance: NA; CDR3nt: TGTGCCAGCAGTGATCTGCTAGCGGGGGGTTTTTCCTACGAGCAGTACTTC; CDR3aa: CASSDLLAGGFSYEQYF
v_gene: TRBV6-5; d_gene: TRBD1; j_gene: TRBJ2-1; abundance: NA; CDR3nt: TGTGCCAGCAGTTACGAGACAGGGGGCGGTGAGCAGTTCTTC; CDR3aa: CASSYETGGGEQFF
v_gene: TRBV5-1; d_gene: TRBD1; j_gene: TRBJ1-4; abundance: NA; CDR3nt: TGCGCCAGCAGCCCGGGACAGGGGGTAGTTGAAATTGAAAAACTGTTTTTT; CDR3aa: CASSPGQGVVEIEKLFF
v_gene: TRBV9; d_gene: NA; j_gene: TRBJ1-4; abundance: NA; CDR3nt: TGTGCCAGCAGCGCAGTGGGGCTGTCTAATGAAAAACTGTTTTTT; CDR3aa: CASSAVGLSNEKLFF
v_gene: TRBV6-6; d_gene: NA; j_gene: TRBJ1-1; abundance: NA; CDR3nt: TGTGCCAGCAGTTACGAGAGGTTTGGAGCTTTCTTT; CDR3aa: CASSYERFGAFF
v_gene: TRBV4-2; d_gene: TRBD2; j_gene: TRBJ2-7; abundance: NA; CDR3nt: TGTGCCAGCAGCCTTCTAGCGGGGAGCTCCTACGAGCAGTACTTC; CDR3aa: CASSLLAGSSYEQYF
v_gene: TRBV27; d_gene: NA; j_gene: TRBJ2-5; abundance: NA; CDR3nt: TGTGCCAGCAGTTTATATGGGGTAGGGGGGACCCAGTACTTC; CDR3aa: CASSLYGVGGTQYF
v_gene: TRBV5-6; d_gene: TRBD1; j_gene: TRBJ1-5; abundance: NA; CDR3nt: TGTGCCAGCAGCCGTGGACAGGGCTTATTTAGCAATCAGCCCCAGCATTTT; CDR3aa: CASSRGQGLFSNQPQHF
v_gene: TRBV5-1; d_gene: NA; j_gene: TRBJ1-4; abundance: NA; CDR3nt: TGCGCCAGCAGCTATGGGGCCTCAACTAATGAAAAACTGTTTTTT; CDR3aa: CASSYGASTNEKLFF
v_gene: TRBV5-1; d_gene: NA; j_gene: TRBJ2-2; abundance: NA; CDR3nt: TGCGCCAGCAGCGAAGGACTTGGGAACACCGGGGAGCTGTTTTTT; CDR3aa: CASSEGLGNTGELFF
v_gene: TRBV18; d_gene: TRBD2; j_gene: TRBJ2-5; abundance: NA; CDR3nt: TGTGCCAGCTCACCGACGCGGGGGGCGCGGCAAGAGACCCAGTACTTC; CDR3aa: CASSPTRGARQETQYF
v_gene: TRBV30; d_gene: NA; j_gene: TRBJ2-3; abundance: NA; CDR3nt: TGTGCCTGGAATCGGGGGTCCACAGATACGCAGTATTTT; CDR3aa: CAWNRGSTDTQYF
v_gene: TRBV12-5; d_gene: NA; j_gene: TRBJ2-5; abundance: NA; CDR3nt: TGTGCTAGTGGTTTGGGCCCCGGGGGTGCGGAGACCCAGTACTTC; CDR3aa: CASGLGPGGAETQYF
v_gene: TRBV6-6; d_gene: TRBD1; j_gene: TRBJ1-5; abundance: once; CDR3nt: TGTGCCAGCAGTTACTACGGACAGGGAAGTCAGCCCCAGCATTTT; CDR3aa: CASSYYGQGSQPQHF
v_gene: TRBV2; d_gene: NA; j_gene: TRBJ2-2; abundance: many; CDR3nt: TGTGCCAGCAGTAGGGACTTGAACACCGGGGAGCTGTTTTTT; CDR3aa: CASSRDLNTGELFF
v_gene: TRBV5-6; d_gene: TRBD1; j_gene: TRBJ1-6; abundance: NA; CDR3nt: TGTGCCAGCAGCGCGACAGGGCCGCTTATTGGGTCCCTCCACTTT; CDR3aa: CASSATGPLIGSLHF
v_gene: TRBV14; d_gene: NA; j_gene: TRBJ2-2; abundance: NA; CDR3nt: TGTGCCAGCAGCCCATTTCGGTCAACCGGGGAGCTGTTTTTT; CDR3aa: CASSPFRSTGELFF
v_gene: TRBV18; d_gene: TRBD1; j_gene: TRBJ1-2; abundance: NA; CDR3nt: TGTGCCAGCTCACCAATTGACAGGGGAGGGGTTAATGGCTACACCTTC; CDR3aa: CASSPIDRGGVNGYTF
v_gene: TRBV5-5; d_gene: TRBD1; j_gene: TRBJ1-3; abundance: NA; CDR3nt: TGTGCCAGCAGCTTGGAAACAATACAGGGGTTGCATGGAAACACCATATATTTT; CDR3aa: CASSLETIQGLHGNTIYF
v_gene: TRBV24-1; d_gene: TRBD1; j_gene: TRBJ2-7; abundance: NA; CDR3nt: TGTGCCACCGCCGTCCGGGACAGGACCTACGAGCAGTACTTC; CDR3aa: CATAVRDRTYEQYF
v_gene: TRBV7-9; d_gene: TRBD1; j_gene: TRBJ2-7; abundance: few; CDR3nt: TGTGCCAGCAGCTCGGGACAGAGCTCCTACGAGCAGTACTTC; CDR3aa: CASSSGQSSYEQYF
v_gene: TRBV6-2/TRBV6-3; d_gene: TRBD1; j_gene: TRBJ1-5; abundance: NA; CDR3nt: TGTGCCAGCAGCCAAACAGGGGTAGGTAAGCCCCAGCATTTT; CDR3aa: CASSQTGVGKPQHF
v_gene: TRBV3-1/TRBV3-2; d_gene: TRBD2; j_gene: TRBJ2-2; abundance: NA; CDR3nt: TGTGCCAGCACCCTCAGAGCCCTAGCGGGGGGGATCACCGGGGAGCTGTTTTTT; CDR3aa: CASTLRALAGGITGELFF
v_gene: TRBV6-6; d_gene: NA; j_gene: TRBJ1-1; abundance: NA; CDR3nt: TGTGCCAGCAGACCACCGACAGCCACTGAAGCTTTCTTT; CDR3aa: CASRPPTATEAFF
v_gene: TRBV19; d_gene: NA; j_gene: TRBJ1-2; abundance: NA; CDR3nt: TGTGCCAGTAGTATGGGCAGGGGAAATGGCTACACCTTC; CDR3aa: CASSMGRGNGYTF
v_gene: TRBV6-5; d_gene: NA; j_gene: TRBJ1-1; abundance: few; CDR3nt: TGTGCCAGCAGTTACTCGAACCGACAGGACCTTGAAGCTTTCTTT; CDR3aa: CASSYSNRQDLEAFF
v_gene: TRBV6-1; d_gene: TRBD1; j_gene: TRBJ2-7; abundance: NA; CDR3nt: TGTGCCAGCAGTGAAGTCGGGACAGGTTACGAGCAGTACTTC; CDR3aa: CASSEVGTGYEQYF
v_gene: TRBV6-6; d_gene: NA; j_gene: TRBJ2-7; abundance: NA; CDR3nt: TGTGCCAGCACCTCAGGACAGAGCTACGAGCAGTACTTC; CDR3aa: CASTSGQSYEQYF
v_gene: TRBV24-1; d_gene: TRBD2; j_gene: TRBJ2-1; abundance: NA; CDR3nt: TGTGCCACCAGTGACCCAATAGCGGGGGCTTCCTACAATGAGCAGTTCTTC; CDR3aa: CATSDPIAGASYNEQFF
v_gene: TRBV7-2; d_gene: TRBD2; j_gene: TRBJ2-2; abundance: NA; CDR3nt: TGTGCCAGCAGCTTATTTAGCGGGGGCGGTACCGGGGAGCTGTTTTTT; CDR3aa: CASSLFSGGGTGELFF
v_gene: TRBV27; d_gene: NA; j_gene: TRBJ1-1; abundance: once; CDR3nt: TGTGCCAGCAGTCCAAATCAGGGGCGAAACACTGAAGCTTTCTTT; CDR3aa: CASSPNQGRNTEAFF
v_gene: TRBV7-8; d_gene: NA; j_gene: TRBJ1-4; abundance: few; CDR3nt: TGTGCCAGCAGCTTGGGAAGGGAGAATAATGAAAAACTGTTTTTT; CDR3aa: CASSLGRENNEKLFF
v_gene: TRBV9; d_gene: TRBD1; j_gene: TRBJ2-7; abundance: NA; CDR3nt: TGTGCCAGCAGCCCTCGGACAGGATCCTCTTCCGAGCAGTACTTC; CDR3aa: CASSPRTGSSSEQYF
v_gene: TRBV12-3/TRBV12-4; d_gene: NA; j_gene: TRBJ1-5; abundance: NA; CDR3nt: TGTGCCAGCAGTTTAATCGGGGGGCAGCCCCAGCATTTT; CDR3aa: CASSLIGGQPQHF
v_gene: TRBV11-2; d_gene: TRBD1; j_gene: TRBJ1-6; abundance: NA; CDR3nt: TGTGCCAGCAGCTTGGGGACAGCGCATTCACCCCTCCACTTT; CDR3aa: CASSLGTAHSPLHF
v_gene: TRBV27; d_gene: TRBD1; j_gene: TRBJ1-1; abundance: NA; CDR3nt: TGTGCCAGCAGTCCTAAGGGACAGGGAGTACCTGAAGCTTTCTTT; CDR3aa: CASSPKGQGVPEAFF
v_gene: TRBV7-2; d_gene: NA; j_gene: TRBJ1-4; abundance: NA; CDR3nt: TGTGCCAGCAGCTTAGGGGGGGGAGGTAATGAAAAACTGTTTTTT; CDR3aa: CASSLGGGGNEKLFF
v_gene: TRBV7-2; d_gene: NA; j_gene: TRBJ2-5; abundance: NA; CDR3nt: TGTGCCAGCAGCGCCAGTCGGACAGTCCAAGAGACCCAGTACTTC; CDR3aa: CASSASRTVQETQYF
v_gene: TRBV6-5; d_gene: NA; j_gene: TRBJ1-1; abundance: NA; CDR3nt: TGTGCCAGCAGTTACCGGGATCGCACTGAAGCTTTCTTT; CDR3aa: CASSYRDRTEAFF
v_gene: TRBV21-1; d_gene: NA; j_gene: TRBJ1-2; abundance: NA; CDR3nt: TGTGCCAGCTCCGGGACACGCTACACCTTC; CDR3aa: CASSGTRYTF
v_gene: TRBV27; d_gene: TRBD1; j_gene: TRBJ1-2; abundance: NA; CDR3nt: TGTGCCAGCAGTCGAGGACAGGGCCGAAATGGCTACACCTTC; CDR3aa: CASSRGQGRNGYTF
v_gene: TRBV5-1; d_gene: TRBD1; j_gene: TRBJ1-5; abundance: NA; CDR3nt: TGCGCCAGCAGCGCCGGACAGGGCGGGAGCAATCAGCCCCAGCATTTT; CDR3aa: CASSAGQGGSNQPQHF
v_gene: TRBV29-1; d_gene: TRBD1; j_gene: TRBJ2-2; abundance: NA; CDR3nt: TGCAGCGTTGAAGTAAGGACAGGGCCGGCCGGGGAGCTGTTTTTT; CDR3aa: CSVEVRTGPAGELFF
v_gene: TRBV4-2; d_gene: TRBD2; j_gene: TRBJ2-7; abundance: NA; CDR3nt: TGTGCCAGCAGCCCCTTTGGGACTAGCGGGGGGAGCTCCTACGAGCAGTACTTC; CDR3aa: CASSPFGTSGGSSYEQYF